What follows are 19 T cell receptor beta chains derived from one specimen sequenced in a study of T cells in Graves' hyperthyroidism and ophthalmopathy. What was amplified from RNA transcripts were TCR beta CDR3 regions. The HTBI primer set was used in a first-round RT-PCR of the TCR CDR3. TCRdb processed the multiplex PCR reads anew with MiXCR; each CDR3 protein has one entry. The sample consists of hundreds of thousands of distinct CDR3 sequences, about 20% of them appearing once. Sequences were obtained from blood. These receptors all stem from a man aged 40-49 years with Graves' ophthalmopathy.

The chain links TRBV7-9 to TRBJ2-7; D tentatively fits TRBD1 or TRBD2 (5 bases each). V was cut by 3 bases and J by 0 bases, with 9 bases left in between. CDR3 length: 14 amino acids. CDR1 is SEHNR and CDR2 is FQNEAQ in the germline V gene (reference sequence). CDR3: CASSFPGPSYEQYF. DNA of the CDR3: TGTGCCAGCAGCTTTCCGGGACCCTCCTACGAGCAGTACTTC.

Remarks on this clonotype: A read error may be the cause here, since a much bigger clone is one base away. The V call is TRBV6-1, the J call TRBJ2-3; 14 nucleotides agree with TRBD2. V was pared by 6 bases and J by 2 bases, with 7 bases of the junction left unmatched. This CDR3 region has 17 residues. CDR1 is MNHNS and CDR2 is SASEGT in the germline V gene. CDR3 loop: CASSHGLAGGHTDTQYF. CDR3 bases: TGTGCCAGCAGCCACGGACTAGCGGGAGGCCACACAGATACGCAGTATTTT.

The genes are TRBV4-3 and TRBJ2-7; 11 bases agree with TRBD2. The CDR3 is 16 amino acids. Trimming cost V 0 bases and J 4 bases; bases outside gene matches: 5. Germline lookup yields CDR1 LGHNA and CDR2 YSLEER. CDR3 protein: CASSQDLVAGGYEQYF. For the CDR3, the DNA is TGCGCCAGCAGCCAAGATCTGGTAGCGGGGGGGTACGAGCAGTACTTC.

The V gene is TRBV6-5, the J gene TRBJ1-2; 9 positions agree with TRBD1. The ends lost 4 bases at V and 5 bases at J; junction bases unmatched: 14. The CDR3 loop spans 17 amino acids. Germline V gives CDR1 MNHEY, CDR2 SVGAGI. Here the CDR3 DNA reads TGTGCCAGCAGTTCTCGGCGGGACAGGGCCGTCGCGTATGGCTACACCTTC. The encoded protein is CASSSRRDRAVAYGYTF.

This clonotype was detected a few times. This rearrangement joins TRBV5-1 to TRBJ2-4, with 7 bases lining up with TRBD1. The CDR3 loop spans 15 amino acids. Losses at the gene ends were 4 bases for V and 0 bases for J; bases not matched to a gene: 4. Per germline, CDR1 SGHRS and CDR2 YFSETQ. The CDR3 region has the DNA TGCGCCAGCAGCCCGGACAGGCTAGCCAAAAACATTCAGTACTTC. It yields the protein CASSPDRLAKNIQYF.

This clonotype was picked up a small number of times. The rearrangement links TRBV6-4 to TRBJ1-1; TRBD1 might be the D (6 bases). The ends were cut back, 6 bases at V and 0 bases at J, with 11 bases in the middle. The germline V gene encodes CDR1 MRHNA and CDR2 SNTAGT. The CDR3 spans 14 residues. CDR3 loop: CASRGGGMNTEAFF. Written as DNA, the CDR3 is TGTGCCAGCAGAGGGGGGGGGATGAACACTGAAGCTTTCTTT.

This clonotype was seen at least ten times. This chain connects TRBV20-1 to TRBJ2-7; D is unresolved. The length of the CDR3 is 12 residues. Germline CDR1 reads DFQATT; CDR2 reads SNEGSKA (reference sequence). The V and J ends lost 4 bases and 3 bases respectively, with 10 bases between them. CDR3 sequence (DNA): TGCAGTGCTAACCTAGTGGGCTACGAGCAGTACTTC. It encodes CSANLVGYEQYF.

The rearrangement uses TRBV29-1 and TRBJ2-1; unclear D gene. Germline V gene data show CDR1 as SQVTM and CDR2 as ANQGSEA. Trimming pared 7 bases from V and 12 bases from J, leaving 25 bases between. The CDR3 sequence is 14 residues long. CDR3 bases: TGCAGCGCCACCATGGCCGGGCCCTCGAAGGGGCAGTTCTTC. Residues: CSATMAGPSKGQFF.

In its sample, this clonotype was seen many times. This sequence joins TRBV5-1 and TRBJ1-1, with no clear D. V dropped 3 bases and J dropped 5 bases, with 8 bases sitting between them. This CDR3 region has 12 residues. CDR1 and CDR2 (germline): SGHRS, YFSETQ. This CDR3 is CASSWAGTEAFF. CDR3 DNA sequence: TGCGCCAGCAGCTGGGCTGGGACTGAAGCTTTCTTT. Complete variable domain (other parts from reference TRBV5-1 and TRBJ1-1): KAGVTQTPRYLIKTRGQQVTLSCSPISGHRSVSWYQQTPGQGLQFLFEYFSETQRNKGNFPGRFSGRQFSNSRSEMNVSTLELGDSALYLCASSWAGTEAFFGQGTRLTVV.

This chain uses TRBV20-1 with TRBJ1-2; D call uncertain. V lost 4 bases, J lost 4 bases, and 7 bases lay in between. CDR3 length: 11 residues. Germline V gene lookup returns CDR1 DFQATT and CDR2 SNEGSKA (reference sequence). The CDR3 is CSATSLYGYTF. Written as DNA, the CDR3 is TGCAGTGCTACCAGCCTCTATGGCTACACCTTC.

This clonotype was counted many times. The chain links TRBV18 to TRBJ1-4; 7 nucleotides align to TRBD1. This CDR3 comprises 13 residues. CDR1 is KGHSH, CDR2 LQKENI, per germline. The ends lost 4 bases at V and 7 bases at J; junction bases unmatched: 3. CDR3 nucleotide sequence: TGTGCCAGCTCACGGACAGGAGGTGAAAAACTGTTTTTT. Translating gives CASSRTGGEKLFF.

J is TRBJ2-2 and V is TRBV6-2 or TRBV6-3, with 10 bases identical to TRBD2. The CDR3 loop spans 17 amino acids. Germline CDR1 is MNHEY and CDR2 is SVGEGT. Unmatched junction bases numbered 8, after V lost 1 base and J lost 6 bases. The CDR3 loop reads CASSYLLAGERAGELFF. For the CDR3, the DNA is TGTGCCAGCAGTTACTTGCTAGCGGGAGAAAGGGCCGGGGAGCTGTTTTTT.

Worth noting for this clonotype: This sequence may be a read error, since a much larger clone differs from it by one base. The gene calls are TRBV27 and TRBJ2-1, with 9 bases identical to TRBD2. Unmatched junction bases numbered 9, after V lost 3 bases and J lost 6 bases. The CDR3 length is 16 residues. Germline V gene lookup returns CDR1 MNHEY and CDR2 SMNVEV (reference sequence). CDR3 amino acids: CASSFLTSGGCNEQFF. CDR3 DNA sequence: TGTGCCAGCAGTTTTCTGACTAGCGGAGGGTGCAATGAGCAGTTCTTC.

This clonotype was found many times. This chain connects TRBV5-6 to TRBJ1-5; D is possibly TRBD1 (6 bases). The CDR3 covers 15 residues. Germline CDR1 reads SGHDT; CDR2 reads YYEEEE. V shed 0 bases and J shed 6 bases, with 13 bases lying between them. CDR3 sequence: CASSLGDGGSQPQHF. CDR3 nucleotides: TGTGCCAGCAGCTTGGGGGACGGGGGCAGTCAGCCCCAGCATTTT.

In this sample, this clonotype turned up many times. V gene TRBV28 combines with J gene TRBJ1-2, with 7 nucleotides matching TRBD1. There are 13 residues in the CDR3. Germline-derived CDR1 and CDR2 are MDHEN and SYDVKM. The junction had 2 bases not matched to a gene; V was cut back by 7 bases and J by 0 bases. CDR3 protein: CASKGQTNYGYTF. The CDR3 nucleotides are TGTGCCAGCAAGGGACAGACTAACTATGGCTACACCTTC.

This clonotype turned up a few times. This chain links TRBV9 with TRBJ2-1; the D gene is possibly TRBD2 (6 bases). Trimming removed 0 bases from V and 10 bases from J, with 14 bases in between. The CDR3 consists of 14 residues. CDR1 and CDR2 from the germline V gene are SGDLS and YYNGEE. CDR3 loop: CASSVETSLREQFF. In DNA form, the CDR3 reads TGTGCCAGCAGCGTAGAAACTAGCCTCAGGGAGCAGTTCTTC.

The rearrangement joins TRBV7-9 to TRBJ1-2; D is unresolved. The V end lost 5 bases, the J end lost 8 bases, and 9 bases lay between the germline ends. CDR1 is SEHNR, CDR2 FQNEAQ, per germline (reference sequence). This CDR3 has 11 residues. The CDR3 DNA reads as TGTGCCAGCAGCCCTGGGCGGGGCTACACCTTC. Protein sequence: CASSPGRGYTF. The full variable domain, in which reference TRBV7-9 and TRBJ1-2 provide the parts outside the CDR3, is DTGVSQNPRHKITKRGQNVTFRCDPISEHNRLYWYRQTLGQGPEFLTYFQNEAQLEKSRLLSDRFSAERPKGSFSTLEIQRTEQGDSAMYLCASSPGRGYTFGSGTRLTVV.

This clonotype was detected ten times or more. The V call is TRBV9, the J call TRBJ2-7, with 11 positions matching TRBD1. Germline lookup yields CDR1 SGDLS and CDR2 YYNGEE. This CDR3 region has 18 residues. J gave up 3 bases and V 4 bases, and 15 bases lay outside the gene matches. The CDR3 nucleotides are TGTGCCAGCAGCCCCCTAGGCGGAACCGGGACAGGGGGCTACGAGCAGTACTTC. Protein sequence: CASSPLGGTGTGGYEQYF.

This clonotype was picked up many times. The rearrangement joins TRBV11-2 to TRBJ1-1; D is undetermined. Germline V gene lookup returns CDR1 SGHAT and CDR2 FQNNGV. Trimming cost V 3 bases and J 4 bases, with 6 bases left between them. The CDR3 sequence is 12 residues long. This CDR3 reads CASSFVSTEAFF. CDR3 DNA: TGTGCCAGCAGCTTCGTGAGCACTGAAGCTTTCTTT.